These 26 T cell receptor beta chains came from one sample sequenced in a study of Tregs in tolerant kidney transplant recipients. TCRdb keeps only in-frame clones here, not all; method: immunoSEQ multiplex PCR. The sample yields some 31,000 clones, of which the top ten take up approximately 8.1%. The source material was CD8+ T cells from blood, sampled before the transplant. These receptors all stem from a human donor who received a combined kidney and bone marrow transplant.

Regarding this clone: The CDR3 end falls 3 residues outside the read, so it is completed with the germline J gene. V is TRBV19 and J is TRBJ1-5; 8 bases map to TRBD1. Germline CDR1 is LNHDA and CDR2 is SQIVND (reference sequence). The V and J ends lost 1 base and 5 bases, in that order; junction bases with no gene match: 4. This CDR3 is 15 amino acids long. CDR3 sequence: CASSIGQGRYQPQHF. The covered CDR3 bases are TGTGCCAGTAGTATAGGACAGGGGCGGTATCAGCCC.

As for this clone: The DNA ends 3 residues before the CDR3 does, and the rest of the CDR3 is filled in from the germline J gene. The chain recombines TRBV30 with TRBJ2-5; no firm D call. This CDR3 has 14 residues. CDR1 is GTSNPN, CDR2 SVGIG, per germline (reference sequence). Deletions cut 0 bases from V and 2 bases from J, with 10 bases between. The chain's CDR3 is CAWSVVKGQETQYF. CDR3 DNA (partial): TGTGCCTGGAGTGTGGTAAAGGGTCAAGAGACC.

About this clone itself: The CDR3 is cut off 3 residues early in the read; its end comes from the germline J gene. The V call is TRBV19, the J call TRBJ1-5; 8 bases agree with TRBD1. After removal of 3 bases from V and 6 bases from J, the junction contained 1 base not matched to a gene. In germline, CDR1 is LNHDA, CDR2 SQIVND (reference sequence). CDR3 length: 13 amino acids. This CDR3 reads CASSIRGLQPQHF. The CDR3 bases that were read are TGTGCCAGTAGTATCAGGGGGCTTCAGCCC. The full variable domain, with the rest looked up from reference TRBV19 and TRBJ1-5, is DGGITQSPKYLFRKEGQNVTLSCEQNLNHDAMYWYRQDPGQGLRLIYYSQIVNDFQKGDIAEGYSVSREKKESFPLTVTSAQKNPTAFYLCASSIRGLQPQHFGDGTRLSIL.

Turning to this clone: The missing CDR3 end, 3 residues past where the read stops, is filled in from the germline J gene. This chain joins TRBV6-2 or TRBV6-3 and TRBJ2-7; D remains unclear. CDR1 MNHEY and CDR2 SVGEGT come from the germline V gene. The CDR3 extends over 13 amino acids. The ends were cut back, 3 bases at V and 2 bases at J, with 8 bases in the middle. The CDR3 region is CASSYLQAYEQYF. CDR3 DNA, as far as it was read: TGTGCCAGCAGTTATCTCCAGGCCTACGAG.

Worth noting for this clone: The read ends 3 residues shy of where the CDR3 ends; the end is completed using the germline J gene. This chain links TRBV5-1 with TRBJ2-2; 11 bases line up with TRBD1. Germline CDR1 is SGHRS and CDR2 is YFSETQ. CDR3 length: 15 residues. Losses at the gene ends were 5 bases for V and 7 bases for J; bases not matched to a gene: 7. CDR3 DNA (partial): TGCGCCAGCAGACCGGGACAGGGGGAGGTCGGGGAG. Encoded protein: CASRPGQGEVGE. The full CDR3 sequence reads CASRPGQGEVGELFF.

Remarks on this clone: The read is 3 residues too short to cover the CDR3 end, so that end is filled in from the germline J gene. The V gene is TRBV10-3, the J gene TRBJ2-1, with D possibly matching TRBD2 (6 bases). V was trimmed by 4 bases and J by 6 bases, leaving 13 bases between them. CDR1 and CDR2 (germline): ENHRY, SYGVKD. CDR3 length: 14 residues. The part of the CDR3 DNA that was read is TGTGCCATCAGTGCCGGGGGAATCCCCAATGAG. Protein sequence: CAISAGGIPNE. The complete CDR3 sequence is CAISAGGIPNEQFF.

On this clone: The read terminates 3 residues before the CDR3 end, so the remaining end is supplied by the germline J gene. The chain is built from TRBV19 and TRBJ1-4; D perhaps matches TRBD1 (6 bases). V was cut by 5 bases and J by 4 bases, with 14 bases left in between. Germline V gives CDR1 LNHDA, CDR2 SQIVND (reference sequence). This CDR3 spans 15 amino acids. The CDR3 DNA, read in part, is TGTGCCAGTAGTCCTCAGACAGGCTATAATGAAAAA. It encodes CASSPQTGYNEK. The whole CDR3 protein is CASSPQTGYNEKLFF.

As regards this clone: The read falls 3 residues short of the CDR3 end, and the missing part is taken from the germline J gene. The chain recombines TRBV7-9 with TRBJ2-3; D is ambiguous. This CDR3 has 14 amino acids. CDR1 is SEHNR, CDR2 FQNEAQ, per germline (reference sequence). V lost 5 bases and J 2 bases, leaving 11 bases between the germline ends. CDR3 DNA, as far as it was read: TGTGCCAGCAGCCCTGAGGTTTTCACAGATACG. This gives the protein CASSPEVFTDT. The CDR3 in full is CASSPEVFTDTQYF.

With respect to this clone: The read falls 3 residues short of the CDR3 end, and the missing part is taken from the germline J gene. The rearrangement links TRBV2 to TRBJ1-2; 7 positions match TRBD1. Germline values: CDR1 SNHLY, CDR2 FYNNEI. The CDR3 is made up of 14 amino acids. J gave up 2 bases and V 7 bases, and 7 bases lay outside the gene matches. The CDR3 sequence: CASTSRGPNYGYTF. The sequenced part of the CDR3 DNA is TGTGCCAGCACCTCGAGGGGGCCGAACTATGGC.

As concerns this clone: The read halts 3 residues ahead of the CDR3 end, with the missing end drawn from the germline J gene. V gene TRBV6-1 combines with J gene TRBJ1-2, with D perhaps TRBD1 (5 bases). Deletions cut 0 bases from V and 6 bases from J, with 20 bases between. The germline CDR1 and CDR2 sequences are MNHNS and SASEGT. The CDR3 is 17 amino acids. The covered CDR3 bases are TGTGCCAGCAGTGAAGCGACCCCAAAGACAGCGACTGATGGC. Translation: CASSEATPKTATDG. The entire CDR3 protein reads CASSEATPKTATDGYTF.

As for this clone: The missing CDR3 end, 3 residues past where the read stops, is filled in from the germline J gene. The chain carries TRBV18 and TRBJ2-5; 7 bases map to TRBD1. This CDR3 contains 17 residues. J lost 2 bases, V lost 3 bases, and 12 bases had no gene match. CDR1 KGHSH and CDR2 LQKENI come from the germline V gene. Partial CDR3 DNA: TGTGCCAGCTCACCTCGCCCCGGGACAGTGGATCAAGAGACC. Residues: CASSPRPGTVDQET. The whole CDR3 protein reads CASSPRPGTVDQETQYF. Full variable domain (outside the CDR3, taken from reference TRBV18 and TRBJ2-5): NAGVMQNPRHLVRRRGQEARLRCSPMKGHSHVYWYRQLPEEGLKFMVYLQKENIIDESGMPKERFSAEFPKEGPSILRIQQVVRGDSAAYFCASSPRPGTVDQETQYFGPGTRLLVL.

This CDR3 is CASSGIAGSYEQYF. The sequenced CDR3 bases are TGCGCCAGCAGTGGGATAGCGGGGTCCTACGAG. V and J are TRBV10-2 and TRBJ2-7, with 8 bases lining up with TRBD2. Sequencing ends 3 residues short of the CDR3 end; the germline J gene provides the rest. The CDR3 is 14 residues long. Germline V CDR1 and CDR2: WSHSY, SAAADI. After removal of 4 bases from V and 1 base from J, the junction contained 3 bases not matched to a gene.

Turning to this clone: The CDR3 end is not reached by the read, which stops 3 residues before it; the germline J gene fills it in. V usage is TRBV7-9 and J usage is TRBJ2-1; no definite D call. With 1 base removed from V and 8 bases from J, the gap between germline ends came to 6 bases. This CDR3 contains 12 residues. Germline lookup yields CDR1 SEHNR and CDR2 FQNEAQ (reference sequence). Incomplete CDR3 DNA: TGTGCCAGCAGCTTAGTACTCTATGAG. Its protein product is CASSLVLYE. The whole CDR3 protein is CASSLVLYEQFF.

This CDR3 is CASSPGDNYPTDTQYF. The part of the CDR3 DNA that was read is TGTGCCAGCTCACCAGGAGACAATTATCCCACAGATACG. The chain recombines TRBV18 with TRBJ2-3; D is undetermined. The CDR3 extends 3 residues past the end of the read, so its final part is completed from the germline J gene. Trimming removed 2 bases at V and 2 bases at J, with 14 bases between. The CDR3 runs 16 residues. Germline CDR1 reads KGHSH; CDR2 reads LQKENI.

Details on this clone: The read stops 3 residues short of the end of the CDR3; the missing end is completed from the germline J gene. The chain uses TRBV20-1 and TRBJ2-7; the D gene is possibly TRBD1 (6 bases). V was clipped by 6 bases and J by 1 base, with 19 bases between them. Germline CDR1 and CDR2: DFQATT and SNEGSKA (reference sequence). This CDR3 comprises 15 residues. CDR3 bases read: TGCAGTGCCCATCTCGTGGGGGCGCCTTCCTACGAG. Translated, it gives CSAHLVGAPSYE. From start to end, the CDR3 is CSAHLVGAPSYEQYF.

With respect to this clone: The CDR3 is cut off 3 residues early in the read; its end comes from the germline J gene. The gene calls are TRBV7-9 and TRBJ2-7; D is perhaps TRBD2 (6 bases). The CDR3 contains 14 residues. Per the germline V gene, CDR1 is SEHNR and CDR2 is FQNEAQ (reference sequence). Trimming shortened V by 5 bases and J by 6 bases, and 17 bases separated the two germline ends. CDR3: CASSNTGGTSEQYF. The sequenced part of the CDR3 DNA is TGTGCCAGCAGCAACACTGGGGGGACCTCCGAG.

To note about this clone: The read stops 3 residues short of the end of the CDR3; the missing end is completed from the germline J gene. The chain employs TRBV6-1 and TRBJ2-1; possible D gene TRBD1, 6 bases. V was clipped by 2 bases and J by 7 bases, with 18 bases between them. CDR3 length: 16 amino acids. CDR1 is MNHNS and CDR2 is SASEGT in the germline V gene. The part of the CDR3 DNA that was read is TGTGCCAGCAGTGAACCCCGAGGGGGATCAAGGAATGAG. Translation gives CASSEPRGGSRNE. From start to end, the CDR3 is CASSEPRGGSRNEQFF.

Concerning this clone: The CDR3 extends 3 residues past the end of the read, so its final part is completed from the germline J gene. J is TRBJ2-1 and V is TRBV7-2, with 13 bases lining up with TRBD2. V dropped 5 bases and J dropped 9; count of bases not matched to a gene: 7. The germline V gene encodes CDR1 SGHTA and CDR2 FQGNSA. The length of the CDR3 is 15 residues. This CDR3 is CASSALAGGPSEQFF. CDR3 DNA, as far as it was read: TGTGCCAGCAGCGCACTAGCGGGAGGGCCTAGTGAG.

Worth noting for this clone: The CDR3 end is not reached by the read, which stops 3 residues before it; the germline J gene fills it in. The chain employs TRBV5-6 and TRBJ2-7, with 12 bases fitting TRBD1. There are 15 residues in the CDR3. J gave up 4 bases and V 3 bases, and 5 bases lay outside the gene matches. From germline, CDR1 is SGHDT and CDR2 YYEEEE. The CDR3 sequence: CASSWGQGAGYEQYF. The CDR3 DNA, read in part, is TGTGCCAGCAGCTGGGGACAGGGGGCAGGGTACGAG.

Regarding this clone: The read comes to an end 3 residues before the CDR3 does, leaving the germline J gene to fill in the end. V gene TRBV18 combines with J gene TRBJ2-1; tentatively, D is TRBD1 (9 bases). Looked up from germline, CDR1 is KGHSH and CDR2 is LQKENI. Trimming left V 2 bases short and J 5 bases short, with 22 bases between. CDR3 length equals 18 residues. The CDR3 DNA, read in part, is TGTGCCAGCTCACCATGGGACAGGGCGGGTAGCGGGGACAATGAG. This encodes CASSPWDRAGSGDNE. The full CDR3 protein is CASSPWDRAGSGDNEQFF.

A remark on this clone: The read ends 3 residues early relative to the CDR3; the germline J gene fills the gap. The chain combines TRBV2 with TRBJ1-2, with unresolved D. The CDR3 has 12 residues. CDR1 and CDR2 (germline): SNHLY, FYNNEI. The chain's CDR3 is CASSEAAKGYTF. The covered CDR3 bases are TGTGCCAGCAGTGAAGCGGCCAAAGGC.

Regarding this clone: The missing CDR3 end, 3 residues past where the read stops, is filled in from the germline J gene. The chain carries TRBV19 and TRBJ2-3; a weak D match, TRBD1 (7 bases). Germline V gives CDR1 LNHDA, CDR2 SQIVND (reference sequence). V shed 5 bases and J shed 3 bases, with 12 bases lying between them. CDR3 size: 14 residues. The CDR3 region is CASSLAGGTDTQYF. The covered CDR3 bases are TGTGCCAGTAGTCTGGCAGGGGGGACAGATACG.

Remarks on this clone: Sequencing ends 3 residues short of the CDR3 end; the germline J gene provides the rest. The chain links TRBV7-9 to TRBJ1-1; D might be TRBD1 (6 bases). Germline CDR1 and CDR2: SEHNR and FQNEAQ (reference sequence). Trimming shortened V by 10 bases and J by 7 bases, and 22 bases separated the two germline ends. The CDR3 contains 14 residues. CDR3 sequence: CAIPLPTGVHEAFF. The CDR3 bases that were read are TGTGCCATTCCGTTACCGACAGGCGTGCATGAA.

As regards this clone: The read ends 3 residues early relative to the CDR3; the germline J gene fills the gap. V and J are TRBV6-1 and TRBJ2-7; weak D call: TRBD1 (6 bases). CDR1 and CDR2 from the germline V gene are MNHNS and SASEGT. V shed 0 bases and J shed 1 base, with 13 bases lying between them. The CDR3 spans 16 residues. CDR3 amino acids: CASSEAGGTGSYEQYF. The part of the CDR3 DNA that was read is TGTGCCAGCAGTGAAGCAGGCGGTACAGGGTCCTACGAG.

About this clone itself: The read halts 3 residues ahead of the CDR3 end, with the missing end drawn from the germline J gene. The rearrangement joins TRBV7-9 to TRBJ1-2; TRBD1 matches at 7 bases. CDR1 and CDR2 (germline): SEHNR, FQNEAQ (reference sequence). The CDR3 has 14 residues. The CDR3 protein is CASSSEGGVGGYTF. CDR3 bases read: TGTGCCAGCAGCTCCGAAGGGGGCGTGGGAGGC.

Points on this clone: The missing CDR3 end, 3 residues past where the read stops, is filled in from the germline J gene. This rearrangement joins TRBV13 to TRBJ2-7; D is perhaps TRBD2 (5 bases). With 3 bases removed from V and 6 bases from J, the gap between germline ends came to 15 bases. Germline CDR1 is PRHDT and CDR2 is FYEKMQ (reference sequence). The CDR3 consists of 14 residues. CDR3: CASSLTTPRSEQYF. Partial CDR3 DNA: TGTGCCAGCAGCTTGACTACCCCAAGAAGCGAG.